The 23 T cell receptor beta chains below all came from one sample that was sequenced in a study of CD8 T cells in Susac syndrome. RNA amounts of roughly 0.45 to 1 ug underwent reverse transcription with random hexamers. MiXCR was run by TCRdb on the immunoSEQ multiplex PCR reads, yielding one entry per CDR3 protein. The repertoire has approximately 170,000 distinct CDR3 sequences, just over 90% of them found once; the top ten carry 0.08%. The material sequenced was CD4+ T cells from PBMCs. The source is a human donor in good health.

The gene calls are TRBV20-1 and TRBJ2-7; D is uncertain. With 2 bases removed from V and 3 bases from J, the gap between germline ends came to 23 bases. The CDR3 spans 17 residues. The V gene's germline CDR1 is DFQATT and CDR2 SNEGSKA (reference sequence). The DNA of the CDR3 is TGCAGTGCTAGATACGCGACAAGGCGTGCAGGCTACTACGAGCAGTACTTC. This sequence encodes CSARYATRRAGYYEQYF.

The chain is built from TRBV2 and TRBJ1-6; D is possibly TRBD1 (5 bases). CDR3 length equals 17 residues. V dropped 4 bases and J dropped 7 bases, with 20 bases sitting between them. From germline, CDR1 is SNHLY and CDR2 FYNNEI. The CDR3 nucleotides are TGTGCCAGCAGTGGAAATAGGCAGGGAAGCCCAAATTCACCCCTCCACTTT. This translates into CASSGNRQGSPNSPLHF.

In this sample, this clonotype turned up once. The genes are TRBV9 and TRBJ1-6, with no clear D. Trimming took off 0 bases at V and 7 bases at J, with 8 bases between the two ends. Germline CDR1 is SGDLS and CDR2 is YYNGEE. The CDR3 is 14 amino acids. CDR3 bases: TGTGCCAGCAGCGTAGAACGGGCAAATTCACCCCTCCACTTT. As protein: CASSVERANSPLHF. The full variable domain, with the rest looked up from reference TRBV9 and TRBJ1-6, is DSGVTQTPKHLITATGQRVTLRCSPRSGDLSVYWYQQSLDQGLQFLIQYYNGEERAKGNILERFSAQQFPDLHSELNLSSLELGDSALYFCASSVERANSPLHFGNGTRLTVT.

This rearrangement joins TRBV18 to TRBJ2-3; D call uncertain. The CDR3 covers 13 residues. The germline gives CDR1 KGHSH, CDR2 LQKENI. V lost 0 bases and J 5 bases, leaving 6 bases between the germline ends. The CDR3 protein is CASSPPAGDTQYF. The CDR3 DNA sequence: TGTGCCAGCTCACCACCGGCCGGAGATACGCAGTATTTT.

This chain uses TRBV14 with TRBJ2-1, with D unresolved. CDR3 length equals 16 residues. Deletions cut 4 bases from V and 0 bases from J, with 13 bases between. CDR1 is SGHDN and CDR2 is FVKESK in the germline V gene. For the CDR3, the DNA is TGTGCCAGCAGCCGGTTGGGTGGTATCTCCTACAATGAGCAGTTCTTC. Residues: CASSRLGGISYNEQFF.

This chain connects TRBV30 to TRBJ2-3; D gene ambiguous. V dropped 2 bases and J dropped 6 bases, with 9 bases sitting between them. The CDR3 length is 12 residues. CDR1 and CDR2 (germline): GTSNPN, SVGIG (reference sequence). CDR3 residues: CAWSILMDTQYF. The CDR3 DNA reads as TGTGCCTGGAGTATTTTAATGGATACGCAGTATTTT. The full variable domain, its missing parts supplied by reference TRBV30 and TRBJ2-3, is SQTIHQWPATLVQPVGSPLSLECTVEGTSNPNLYWYRQAAGRGLQLLFYSVGIGQISSEVPQNLSASRPQDRQFILSSKKLLLSDSGFYLCAWSILMDTQYFGPGTRLTVL.

This clonotype has just one count. The chain links TRBV28 to TRBJ2-7; D call uncertain. This CDR3 region has 10 residues. Germline lookup yields CDR1 MDHEN and CDR2 SYDVKM. Trimming stripped 6 bases from V and 4 bases from J, with 4 bases between. CDR3 in DNA: TGTGCCAGCAGCCAGTACGAGCAGTACTTC. Its protein product is CASSQYEQYF.

Here the CDR3 DNA reads TGCAGCGGTGACCAGGGGGTGAACACTGAAGCTTTCTTT. Amino acids: CSGDQGVNTEAFF. The rearrangement uses TRBV29-1 and TRBJ1-1; 7 bases map to TRBD1. The CDR3 consists of 13 residues. The V gene end was trimmed by 7 bases and the J gene end by 0 bases; junction bases not matched to a gene: 5. Per the germline V gene, CDR1 is SQVTM and CDR2 is ANQGSEA.

The rearrangement uses TRBV9 and TRBJ2-1; TRBD1 matches at 7 bases. This CDR3 region has 14 residues. CDR1 and CDR2 (germline): SGDLS, YYNGEE. V lost 5 bases to trimming and J lost 4 bases; unmatched junction nucleotides: 6. CDR3 coding DNA: TGTGCCAGCAGTGCAGGGGGATTATACAATGAGCAGTTCTTC. The encoded protein is CASSAGGLYNEQFF.

The rearrangement links TRBV29-1 to TRBJ1-2, with a weak D call TRBD1 (5 bases). CDR1 is SQVTM and CDR2 is ANQGSEA in the germline V gene. The CDR3 is 12 residues long. The ends were cut back, 6 bases at V and 3 bases at J, with 11 bases in the middle. This chain's CDR3 is CSVHGTDYGYTF. The CDR3 DNA is TGCAGCGTCCACGGGACGGACTATGGCTACACCTTC.

The V and J genes are TRBV29-1 and TRBJ2-3; D possibly matches TRBD1 or TRBD2 (6 bases each). The CDR3 contains 13 residues. Germline-derived CDR1 and CDR2 are SQVTM and ANQGSEA. Trimming shortened V by 8 bases and J by 7 bases, and 19 bases separated the two germline ends. The chain's CDR3 is CSIRLGGVNTQYF. The CDR3 DNA sequence: TGCAGCATCCGTCTCGGGGGCGTGAATACGCAGTATTTT.

This chain links TRBV5-1 with TRBJ2-5; perhaps TRBD1 as D (5 bases). The CDR3 spans 15 residues. The germline V gene encodes CDR1 SGHRS and CDR2 YFSETQ. Trimming removed 4 bases at V and 2 bases at J, with 15 bases between. CDR3 DNA sequence: TGCGCCAGCAGCCCCTTGACAGAGATACAAGAGACCCAGTACTTC. Protein: CASSPLTEIQETQYF.

The genes are TRBV19 and TRBJ1-5; D unresolved. Germline V lookup: CDR1 LNHDA, CDR2 SQIVND (reference sequence). The CDR3 is 12 amino acids. V shed 5 bases and J shed 7 bases, with 9 bases lying between them. This CDR3 is CASSPFQQPQHF. CDR3 DNA sequence: TGTGCCAGTAGTCCCTTTCAGCAGCCCCAGCATTTT.

The V and J genes are TRBV13 and TRBJ1-4; a possible D gene is TRBD1 (6 bases). Germline V gene sequence: CDR1 PRHDT, CDR2 FYEKMQ (reference sequence). V was clipped by 5 bases and J by 3 bases, with 10 bases between them. CDR3 size: 14 residues. CDR3 DNA: TGTGCCAGCAGCGACCGACAGGCTAATGAAAAACTGTTTTTT. Translation gives CASSDRQANEKLFF.

This clonotype appeared once. One junction end disagrees with the germline gene, perhaps due to a read error. The rearrangement joins TRBV18 to TRBJ2-7, with TRBD1 as a possible D gene (6 bases). This CDR3 has 14 amino acids. The germline V gene encodes CDR1 KGHSH and CDR2 LQKENI. The CDR3 spells CASSPETLGATYFF. The CDR3 DNA follows: TGTGCCAGCTCACCGGAAACGCTGGGGGCAACATACTTCTTC.

The rearrangement joins TRBV7-3 to TRBJ2-1, with D uncertain. The germline V and J ends were trimmed by 5 bases and 7 bases, with 12 bases remaining between them. The CDR3 loop spans 13 amino acids. CDR1 SGHTA and CDR2 FQGTGA come from the germline V gene. The DNA of the CDR3 is TGTGCCAGCAGCCCCATAGGGCGGAATGAGCAGTTCTTC. Translated: CASSPIGRNEQFF.

V gene TRBV28 combines with J gene TRBJ2-7; D uncertain. Germline-derived CDR1 and CDR2 are MDHEN and SYDVKM. CDR3 size: 13 residues. Trimming removed 2 bases at V and 0 bases at J, with 5 bases between. Here the CDR3 reads CASSLPTSYEQYF. CDR3 bases: TGTGCCAGCAGTTTACCTACCTCCTACGAGCAGTACTTC.

This clonotype was detected a few times. The chain joins TRBV5-6 to TRBJ2-1, with D possibly called TRBD1 or TRBD2 (5 bases each). V shed 4 bases and J shed 4 bases, with 9 bases lying between them. There are 13 residues in the CDR3. The germline V gene has CDR1 SGHDT and CDR2 YYEEEE. The CDR3 DNA sequence: TGTGCCAGCAGCCGGGACGCATACAATGAGCAGTTCTTC. This translates into CASSRDAYNEQFF.

The chain uses TRBV6-1 and TRBJ2-7, with 13 bases lining up with TRBD2. The V segment lost 4 bases and the J segment 3 bases; nucleotides outside the gene matches: 6. The CDR3 is made up of 16 amino acids. Per the germline V gene, CDR1 is MNHNS and CDR2 is SASEGT. As DNA, the CDR3 is TGTGCCAGCAGTGGAAGACTAGCGGGAGGCCGCTACGAGCAGTACTTC. Translated, it gives CASSGRLAGGRYEQYF.

For this clonotype: The junction and the germline gene differ at one end; a read error may be behind it. This rearrangement joins TRBV28 to TRBJ2-7; 11 nucleotides align to TRBD2. The CDR3 is 12 amino acids. The V gene's germline CDR1 is MDHEN and CDR2 SYDVKM. This chain's CDR3 is CASSSLLAGGFF. The CDR3 DNA is TGTGCCAGCAGTTCCCTTTTAGCGGGAGGGTTCTTC. Full variable domain (rest looked up from reference TRBV28 and TRBJ2-7): DVKVTQSSRYLVKRTGEKVFLECVQDMDHENMFWYRQDPGLGLRLIYFSYDVKMKEKGDIPEGYSVSREKKERFSLILESASTNQTSMYLCASSSLLAGGFFGPGTRLTVT.

The rearrangement joins TRBV10-3 to TRBJ1-5; 7 nucleotides align to TRBD1. CDR1 and CDR2 from the germline V gene are ENHRY and SYGVKD. Trimming removed 0 bases from V and 1 base from J; junction bases left unmatched: 3. There are 16 residues in the CDR3. The CDR3 DNA reads TGTGCCATCAGTGAGTCTGACAGGGCCAGCAATCAGCCCCAGCATTTT. This sequence encodes CAISESDRASNQPQHF.

This clonotype showed up just once. This sequence joins TRBV9 and TRBJ2-2; D is ambiguous. Per the germline V gene, CDR1 is SGDLS and CDR2 is YYNGEE. V shed 3 bases and J shed 2 bases, with 20 bases lying between them. The CDR3 loop spans 18 amino acids. CDR3 loop: CASSARLGWGLNTGELFF. For the CDR3, the DNA is TGTGCCAGCAGCGCGCGGCTAGGGTGGGGATTAAACACCGGGGAGCTGTTTTTT. The full variable domain, rest sourced from reference TRBV9 and TRBJ2-2, is DSGVTQTPKHLITATGQRVTLRCSPRSGDLSVYWYQQSLDQGLQFLIQYYNGEERAKGNILERFSAQQFPDLHSELNLSSLELGDSALYFCASSARLGWGLNTGELFFGEGSRLTVL.

The chain combines TRBV11-2 with TRBJ2-5; 7 nucleotides align to TRBD1. Germline V lookup: CDR1 SGHAT, CDR2 FQNNGV. J lost 3 bases, V lost 4 bases, and 11 bases had no gene match. The CDR3 is 16 amino acids. DNA for the CDR3: TGTGCCAGCAGCTCTCTCCCGGGACAGAAAAAAGAGACCCAGTACTTC. As protein: CASSSLPGQKKETQYF.